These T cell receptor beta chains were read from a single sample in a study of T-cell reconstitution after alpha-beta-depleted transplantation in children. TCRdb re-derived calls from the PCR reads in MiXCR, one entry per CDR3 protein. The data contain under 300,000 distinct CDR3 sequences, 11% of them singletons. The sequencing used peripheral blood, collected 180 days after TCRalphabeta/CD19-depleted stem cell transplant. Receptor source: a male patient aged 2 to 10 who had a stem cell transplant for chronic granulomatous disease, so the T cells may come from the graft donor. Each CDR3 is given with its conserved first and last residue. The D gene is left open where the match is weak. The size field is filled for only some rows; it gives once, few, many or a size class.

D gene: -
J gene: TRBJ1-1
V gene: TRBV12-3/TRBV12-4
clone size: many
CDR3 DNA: TGTGCCAGCAGTTTTGGACATCCGAACACTGAAGCTTTCTTT
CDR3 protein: CASSFGHPNTEAFF

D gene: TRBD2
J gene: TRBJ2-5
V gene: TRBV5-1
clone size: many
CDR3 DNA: TGCGCCAGCTGGACTAGCGGGAGTAAGACCCAGTACTTC
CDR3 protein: CASWTSGSKTQYF

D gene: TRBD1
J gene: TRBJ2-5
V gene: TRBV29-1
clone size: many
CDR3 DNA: TGCAGCGTTTCCGGGACAGGACAAGAGACCCAGTACTTC
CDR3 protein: CSVSGTGQETQYF

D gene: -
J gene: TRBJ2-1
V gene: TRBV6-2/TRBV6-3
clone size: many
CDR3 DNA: TGTGCCAGCAGGCCCCCAGACCTCTCCTACAATGAGCAGTTCTTC
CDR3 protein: CASRPPDLSYNEQFF

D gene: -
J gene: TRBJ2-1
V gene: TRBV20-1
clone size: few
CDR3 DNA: TGCAGTGCTAAAAAACCACAGGGGGCCCTAAACGGGACTAGGCGATATGAGCAGTTCTTC
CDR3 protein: CSAKKPQGALNGTRRYEQFF

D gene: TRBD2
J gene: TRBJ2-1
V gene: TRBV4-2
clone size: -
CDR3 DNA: TGTGCCAGCAGCCAATTGGTGGAAGCGGGGGGACCCTGGAGCTCCTACAATGAGCAGTTCTTC
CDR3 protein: CASSQLVEAGGPWSSYNEQFF

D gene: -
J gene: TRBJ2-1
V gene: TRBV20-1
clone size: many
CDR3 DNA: TGCAGTGCAGAGAGGGAATTGAATGAGCAGTTCTTC
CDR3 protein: CSAERELNEQFF

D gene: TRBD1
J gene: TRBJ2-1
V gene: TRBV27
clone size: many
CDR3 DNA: TGTGCCAGACGGGAGACAGGGGGTATGAATGAGCAGTTCTTC
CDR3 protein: CARRETGGMNEQFF

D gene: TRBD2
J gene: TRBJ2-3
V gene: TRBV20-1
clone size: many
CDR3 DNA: TGCAGTGCTAGAGATGGGGGGGGGACAGATACGCAGTATTTT
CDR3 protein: CSARDGGGTDTQYF

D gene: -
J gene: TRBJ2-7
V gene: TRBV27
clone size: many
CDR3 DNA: TGTGCCAGCGGATTCCTGAGCGCAGGGGCCTACGAGCAGTACTTC
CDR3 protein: CASGFLSAGAYEQYF

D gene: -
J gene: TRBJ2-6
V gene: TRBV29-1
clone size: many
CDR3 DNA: TGCAGCGTTGAGGAGGCTTCGGGGGCCAACGTCCTGACTTTC
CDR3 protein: CSVEEASGANVLTF

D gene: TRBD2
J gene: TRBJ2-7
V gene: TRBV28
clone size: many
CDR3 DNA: TGTGCCAGCAGGCTAGCGGGGGTGGTCTACGAGCAGTACTTC
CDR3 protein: CASRLAGVVYEQYF

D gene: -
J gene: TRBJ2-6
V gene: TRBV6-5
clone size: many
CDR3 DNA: TGTGCCAGCAGTTTTCCGAGACCGAACTCTGGGGCCAACGTCCTGACTTTC
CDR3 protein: CASSFPRPNSGANVLTF

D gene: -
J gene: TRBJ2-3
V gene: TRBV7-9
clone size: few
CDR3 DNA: TGTGCCAGCAGCCCAGTCTCCACAGATACGCAGTATTTT
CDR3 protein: CASSPVSTDTQYF

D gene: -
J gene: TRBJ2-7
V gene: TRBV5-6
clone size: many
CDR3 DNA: TGTGCCAGCAGCTTAGTGGGTGACGAGCAGTACTTC
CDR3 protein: CASSLVGDEQYF

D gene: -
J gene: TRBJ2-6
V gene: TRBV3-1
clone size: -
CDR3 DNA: TGTGCCAGCAGCCAAGTTGAGGTCCCCCCTCTCTTTGGGGCCAACGTCCTGACTTTC
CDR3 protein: CASSQVEVPPLFGANVLTF

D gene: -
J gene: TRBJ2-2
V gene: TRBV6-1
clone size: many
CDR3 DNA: TGTGCCAGCATCCGACAGGCGAACACCGGGGAGCTGTTTTTT
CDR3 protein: CASIRQANTGELFF

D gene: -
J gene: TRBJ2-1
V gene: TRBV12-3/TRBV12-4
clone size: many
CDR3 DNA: TGTGCCAGCAGTTTAGGTCAGCTCAATGAGCAGTTCTTC
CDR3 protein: CASSLGQLNEQFF

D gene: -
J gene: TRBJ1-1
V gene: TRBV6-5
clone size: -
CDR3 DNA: TGTGCCAGCAGTTATTTCCGGACAGAAGCCCAATGGATGAACACTGAAGCTTTCTTT
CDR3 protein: CASSYFRTEAQWMNTEAFF

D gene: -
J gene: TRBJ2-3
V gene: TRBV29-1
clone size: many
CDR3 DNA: TGCAGCGGTGAAGATGGCACAGATACGCAGTATTTT
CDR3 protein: CSGEDGTDTQYF

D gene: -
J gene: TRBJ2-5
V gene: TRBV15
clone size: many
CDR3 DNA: TGTGCCACCAGCAGAGCCGGTTTTTCGGAGACCCAGTACTTC
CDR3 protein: CATSRAGFSETQYF

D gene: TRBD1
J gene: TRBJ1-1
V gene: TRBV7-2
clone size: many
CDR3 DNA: TGTGCCAGCAGCAGGGACAGGCAGAACACTGAAGCTTTCTTT
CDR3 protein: CASSRDRQNTEAFF

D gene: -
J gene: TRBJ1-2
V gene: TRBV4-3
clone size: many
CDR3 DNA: TGCGCCAGCAGCCAAGCGACGGGTCTAAACTATGGCTACACCTTC
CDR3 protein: CASSQATGLNYGYTF

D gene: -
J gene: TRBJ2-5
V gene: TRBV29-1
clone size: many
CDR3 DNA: TGCAGCGTTGACCGGGACGGCCAAGAGACCCAGTACTTC
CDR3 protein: CSVDRDGQETQYF

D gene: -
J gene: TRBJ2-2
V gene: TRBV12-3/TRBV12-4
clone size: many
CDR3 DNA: TGTGCCAGCAGTTTACTTGGGGAGCTGTTTTTT
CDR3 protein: CASSLLGELFF

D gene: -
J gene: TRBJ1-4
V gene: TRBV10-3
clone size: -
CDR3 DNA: TGTGCCATCAGTGATAGAGCTAATGAAAAACTGTTTTTT
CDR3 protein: CAISDRANEKLFF

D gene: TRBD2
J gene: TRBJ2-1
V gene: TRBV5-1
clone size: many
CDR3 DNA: TGCGCCAGCAAGCGTCGGGTGACAGCGGGGGGGCCGGAGGAGCAGTTCTTC
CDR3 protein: CASKRRVTAGGPEEQFF

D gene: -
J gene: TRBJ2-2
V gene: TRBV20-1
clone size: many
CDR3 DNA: TGCAGTGCTAGAGATAGGGGAGTCCCCGGGGAGCTGTTTTTT
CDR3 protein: CSARDRGVPGELFF

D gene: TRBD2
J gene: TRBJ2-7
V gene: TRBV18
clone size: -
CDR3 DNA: TGTGCCAGCTCACCCGGGACTAGCGGACCCTACGAGCAGTACTTC
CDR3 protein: CASSPGTSGPYEQYF

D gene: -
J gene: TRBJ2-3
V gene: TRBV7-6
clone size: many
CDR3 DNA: TGTGCCAGCAGCTTAGGTGGGGGAGGACCCACAGATACGCAGTATTTT
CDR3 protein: CASSLGGGGPTDTQYF

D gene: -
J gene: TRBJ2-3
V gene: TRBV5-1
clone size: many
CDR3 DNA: TGCGCCAGCAGCTTGTCCGGGAAGGATACGCAGTATTTT
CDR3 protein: CASSLSGKDTQYF

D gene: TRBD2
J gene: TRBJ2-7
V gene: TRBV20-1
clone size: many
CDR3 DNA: TGCAGTGCAGAAGAGCGGGAGCCTCTCTACGAGCAGTACTTC
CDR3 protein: CSAEEREPLYEQYF